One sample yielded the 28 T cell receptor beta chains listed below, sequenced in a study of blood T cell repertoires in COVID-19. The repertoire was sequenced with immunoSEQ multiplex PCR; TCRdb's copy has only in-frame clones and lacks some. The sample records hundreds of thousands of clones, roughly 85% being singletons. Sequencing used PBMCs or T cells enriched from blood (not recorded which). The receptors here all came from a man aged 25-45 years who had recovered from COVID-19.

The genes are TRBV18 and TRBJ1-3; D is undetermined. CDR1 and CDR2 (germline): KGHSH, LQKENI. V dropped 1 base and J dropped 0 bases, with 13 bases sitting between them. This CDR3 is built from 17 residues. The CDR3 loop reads CASSPLELGFSGNTIYF. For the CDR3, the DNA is TGTGCCAGCTCACCACTCGAGTTGGGCTTCTCTGGAAACACCATATATTTT.

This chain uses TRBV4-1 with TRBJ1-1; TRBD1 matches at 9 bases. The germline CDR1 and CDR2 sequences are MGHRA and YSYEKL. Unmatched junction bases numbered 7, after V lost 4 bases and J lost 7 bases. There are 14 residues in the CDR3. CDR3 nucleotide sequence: TGCGCCAGCAGCCCTGGACAGGGGCGAGGTGAAGCTTTCTTT. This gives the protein CASSPGQGRGEAFF.

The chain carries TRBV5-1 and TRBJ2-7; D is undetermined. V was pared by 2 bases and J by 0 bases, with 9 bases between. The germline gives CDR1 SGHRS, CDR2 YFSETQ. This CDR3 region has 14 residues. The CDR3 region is CASSLATSSYEQYF. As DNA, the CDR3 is TGCGCCAGCAGCTTAGCAACGAGCTCCTACGAGCAGTACTTC. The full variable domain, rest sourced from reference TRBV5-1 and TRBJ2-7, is KAGVTQTPRYLIKTRGQQVTLSCSPISGHRSVSWYQQTPGQGLQFLFEYFSETQRNKGNFPGRFSGRQFSNSRSEMNVSTLELGDSALYLCASSLATSSYEQYFGPGTRLTVT.

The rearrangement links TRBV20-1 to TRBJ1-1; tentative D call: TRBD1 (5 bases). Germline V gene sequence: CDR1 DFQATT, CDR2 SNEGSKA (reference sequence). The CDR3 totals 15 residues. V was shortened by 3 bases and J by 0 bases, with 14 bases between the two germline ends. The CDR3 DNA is TGCAGTGCTAGTCGGTCAGGGCTTATGAACACTGAAGCTTTCTTT. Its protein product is CSASRSGLMNTEAFF.

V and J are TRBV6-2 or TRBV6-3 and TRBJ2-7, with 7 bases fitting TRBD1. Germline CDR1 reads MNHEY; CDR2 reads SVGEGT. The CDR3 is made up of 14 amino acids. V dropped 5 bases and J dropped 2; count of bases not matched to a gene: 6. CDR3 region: CASSLSQGAYEQYF. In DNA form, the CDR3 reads TGTGCCAGCAGTCTTTCGCAGGGGGCCTACGAGCAGTACTTC.

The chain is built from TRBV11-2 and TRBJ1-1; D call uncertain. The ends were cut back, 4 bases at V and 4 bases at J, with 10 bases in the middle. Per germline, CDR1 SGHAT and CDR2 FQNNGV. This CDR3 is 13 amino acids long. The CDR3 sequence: CASSSTDPTEAFF. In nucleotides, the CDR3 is TGTGCCAGCAGCTCCACAGACCCCACTGAAGCTTTCTTT.

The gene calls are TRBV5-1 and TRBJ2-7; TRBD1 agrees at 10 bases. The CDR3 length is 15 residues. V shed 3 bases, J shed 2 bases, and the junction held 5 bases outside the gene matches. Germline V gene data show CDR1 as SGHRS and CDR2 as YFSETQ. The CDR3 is CASSSRDRGAYEQYF. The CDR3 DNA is TGCGCCAGCAGCTCGAGGGACAGGGGAGCCTACGAGCAGTACTTC.

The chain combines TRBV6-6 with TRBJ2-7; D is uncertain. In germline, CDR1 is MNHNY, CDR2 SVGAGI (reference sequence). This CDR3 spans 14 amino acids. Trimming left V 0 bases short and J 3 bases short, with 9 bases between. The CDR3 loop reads CASSYSSVFYEQYF. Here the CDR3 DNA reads TGTGCCAGCAGTTACTCGAGCGTGTTCTACGAGCAGTACTTC.

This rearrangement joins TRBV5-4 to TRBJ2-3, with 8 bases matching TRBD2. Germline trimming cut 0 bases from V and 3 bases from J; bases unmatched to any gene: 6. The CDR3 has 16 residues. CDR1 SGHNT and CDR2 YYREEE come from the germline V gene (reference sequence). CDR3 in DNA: TGTGCCAGCAGCTTGGTTAGGGCTAGCGGGACAGATACGCAGTATTTT. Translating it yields CASSLVRASGTDTQYF.

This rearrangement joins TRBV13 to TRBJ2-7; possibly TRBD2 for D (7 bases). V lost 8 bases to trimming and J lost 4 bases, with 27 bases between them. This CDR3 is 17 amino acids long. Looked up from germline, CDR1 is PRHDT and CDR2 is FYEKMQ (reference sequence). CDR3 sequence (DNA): TGTGCCAGCGCCACCCGGGGGGCGCATGTTTCGAGTTACGAGCAGTACTTC. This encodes CASATRGAHVSSYEQYF.

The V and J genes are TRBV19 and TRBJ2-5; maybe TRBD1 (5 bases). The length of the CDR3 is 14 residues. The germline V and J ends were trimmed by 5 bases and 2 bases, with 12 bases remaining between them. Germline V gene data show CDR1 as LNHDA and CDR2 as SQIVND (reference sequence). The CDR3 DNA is TGTGCCAGTAGTGGCCCGACAGAGCAAGAGACCCAGTACTTC. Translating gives CASSGPTEQETQYF.

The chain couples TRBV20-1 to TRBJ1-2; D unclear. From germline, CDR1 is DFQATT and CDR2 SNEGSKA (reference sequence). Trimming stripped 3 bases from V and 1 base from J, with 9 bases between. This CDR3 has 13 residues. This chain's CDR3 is CSASEGSNYGYTF. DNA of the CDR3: TGCAGTGCTAGTGAGGGCAGTAACTATGGCTACACCTTC.

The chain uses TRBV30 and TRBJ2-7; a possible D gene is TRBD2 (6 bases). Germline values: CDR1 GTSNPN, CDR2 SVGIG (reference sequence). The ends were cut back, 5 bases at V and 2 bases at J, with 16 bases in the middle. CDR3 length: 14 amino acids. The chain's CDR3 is CAWAVGGVAYEQYF. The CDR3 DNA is TGTGCCTGGGCAGTCGGGGGTGTAGCCTACGAGCAGTACTTC.

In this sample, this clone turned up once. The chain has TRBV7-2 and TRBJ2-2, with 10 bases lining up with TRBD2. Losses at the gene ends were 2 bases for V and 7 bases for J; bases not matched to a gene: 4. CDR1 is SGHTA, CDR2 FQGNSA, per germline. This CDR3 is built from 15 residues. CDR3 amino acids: CASSLRSSGGGELFF. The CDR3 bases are TGTGCCAGCAGCTTAAGGTCTAGCGGGGGCGGGGAGCTGTTTTTT.

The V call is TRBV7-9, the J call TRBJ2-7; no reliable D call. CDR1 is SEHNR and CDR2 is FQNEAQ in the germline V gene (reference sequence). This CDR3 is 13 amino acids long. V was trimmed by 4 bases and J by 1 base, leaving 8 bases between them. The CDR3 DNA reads TGTGCCAGCAGCTATCCGGTATCCTACGAGCAGTACTTC. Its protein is CASSYPVSYEQYF.

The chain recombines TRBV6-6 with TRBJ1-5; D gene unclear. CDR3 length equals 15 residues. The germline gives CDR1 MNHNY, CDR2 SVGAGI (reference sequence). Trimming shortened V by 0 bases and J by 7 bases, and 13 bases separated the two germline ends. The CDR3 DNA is TGTGCCAGCAGTTACTCTGAATTTCTAGACCAGCCCCAGCATTTT. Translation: CASSYSEFLDQPQHF.

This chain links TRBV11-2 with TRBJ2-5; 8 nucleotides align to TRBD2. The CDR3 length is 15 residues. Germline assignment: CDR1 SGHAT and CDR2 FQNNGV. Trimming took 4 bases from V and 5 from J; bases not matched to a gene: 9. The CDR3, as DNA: TGTGCCAGCAGCTCATTAGCGGGGCGGGGGGAGACCCAGTACTTC. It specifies CASSSLAGRGETQYF.

This chain's CDR3 is CASSKQGTGYEQYF. CDR3 DNA sequence: TGTGCCAGCAGTAAACAGGGTACGGGATACGAGCAGTACTTC. The chain recombines TRBV27 with TRBJ2-7; D may be TRBD1 (6 bases). CDR1 is MNHEY, CDR2 SMNVEV, per germline (reference sequence). CDR3 length: 14 amino acids. Trimming left V 5 bases short and J 4 bases short, with 15 bases between.

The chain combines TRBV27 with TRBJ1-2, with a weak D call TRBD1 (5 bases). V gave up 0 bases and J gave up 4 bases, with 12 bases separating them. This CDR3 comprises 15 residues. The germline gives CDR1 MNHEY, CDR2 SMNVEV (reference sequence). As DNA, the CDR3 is TGTGCCAGCAGTTTATCGCGGGGGTTCGGCTATGGCTACACCTTC. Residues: CASSLSRGFGYGYTF.

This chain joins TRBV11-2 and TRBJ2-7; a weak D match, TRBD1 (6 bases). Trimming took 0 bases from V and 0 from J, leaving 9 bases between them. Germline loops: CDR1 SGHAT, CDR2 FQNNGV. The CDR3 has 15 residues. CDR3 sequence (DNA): TGTGCCAGCAGCTTAGATACAGGGCACTCCTACGAGCAGTACTTC. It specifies CASSLDTGHSYEQYF.

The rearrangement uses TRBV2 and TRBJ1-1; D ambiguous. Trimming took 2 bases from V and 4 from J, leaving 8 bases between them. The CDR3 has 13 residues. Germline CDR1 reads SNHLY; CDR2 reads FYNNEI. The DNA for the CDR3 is TGTGCCAGCAGTGAATACATTGGCACTGAAGCTTTCTTT. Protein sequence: CASSEYIGTEAFF.

The chain's CDR3 is CASSLERRTGELFF. The CDR3 DNA is TGTGCCAGCAGCTTAGAACGGAGAACCGGGGAGCTGTTTTTT. The chain links TRBV7-2 to TRBJ2-2; D ambiguous. The V end was cut by 1 base, the J end by 5 bases, with 8 bases between. The germline V gene encodes CDR1 SGHTA and CDR2 FQGNSA. The CDR3 loop spans 14 amino acids.

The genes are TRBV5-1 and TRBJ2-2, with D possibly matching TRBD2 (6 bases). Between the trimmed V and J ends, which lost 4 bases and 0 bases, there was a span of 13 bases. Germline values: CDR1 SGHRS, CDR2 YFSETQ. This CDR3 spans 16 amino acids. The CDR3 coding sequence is TGCGCCAGCAGCCTTGGGGGACTTACGAACACCGGGGAGCTGTTTTTT. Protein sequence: CASSLGGLTNTGELFF.

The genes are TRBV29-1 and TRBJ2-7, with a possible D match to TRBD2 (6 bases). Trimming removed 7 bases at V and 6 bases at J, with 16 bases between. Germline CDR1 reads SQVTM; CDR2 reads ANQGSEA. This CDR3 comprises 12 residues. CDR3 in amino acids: CSAGPGGREQYF. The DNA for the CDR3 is TGCAGCGCCGGGCCCGGGGGTCGCGAGCAGTACTTC.

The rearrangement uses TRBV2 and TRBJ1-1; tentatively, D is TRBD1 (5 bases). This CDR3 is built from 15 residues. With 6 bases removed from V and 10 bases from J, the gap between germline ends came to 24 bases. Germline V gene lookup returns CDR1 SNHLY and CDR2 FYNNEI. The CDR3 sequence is CASSPYQGDIGSAFF. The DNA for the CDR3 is TGTGCCAGCAGCCCATATCAGGGCGACATCGGCTCAGCTTTCTTT.

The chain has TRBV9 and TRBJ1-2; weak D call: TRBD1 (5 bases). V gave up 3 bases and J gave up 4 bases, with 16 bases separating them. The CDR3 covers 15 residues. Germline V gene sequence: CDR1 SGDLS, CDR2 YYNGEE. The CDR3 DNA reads TGTGCCAGCAGCGCGGGGGGTGGGGCAGTCTATGGCTACACCTTC. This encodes CASSAGGGAVYGYTF. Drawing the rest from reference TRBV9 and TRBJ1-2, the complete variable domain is DSGVTQTPKHLITATGQRVTLRCSPRSGDLSVYWYQQSLDQGLQFLIQYYNGEERAKGNILERFSAQQFPDLHSELNLSSLELGDSALYFCASSAGGGAVYGYTFGSGTRLTVV.

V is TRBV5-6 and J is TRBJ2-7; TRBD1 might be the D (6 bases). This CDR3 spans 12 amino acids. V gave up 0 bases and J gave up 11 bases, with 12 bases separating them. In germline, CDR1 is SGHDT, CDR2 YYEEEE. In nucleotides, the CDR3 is TGTGCCAGCAGCTTGGACAGGGTGTTGGAGTACTTC. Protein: CASSLDRVLEYF.

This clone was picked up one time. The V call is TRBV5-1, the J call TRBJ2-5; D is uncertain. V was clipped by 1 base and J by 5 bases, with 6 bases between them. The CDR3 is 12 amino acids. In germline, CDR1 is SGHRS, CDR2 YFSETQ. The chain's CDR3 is CASSLFRETQYF. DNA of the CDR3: TGCGCCAGCAGCTTGTTTCGGGAGACCCAGTACTTC.